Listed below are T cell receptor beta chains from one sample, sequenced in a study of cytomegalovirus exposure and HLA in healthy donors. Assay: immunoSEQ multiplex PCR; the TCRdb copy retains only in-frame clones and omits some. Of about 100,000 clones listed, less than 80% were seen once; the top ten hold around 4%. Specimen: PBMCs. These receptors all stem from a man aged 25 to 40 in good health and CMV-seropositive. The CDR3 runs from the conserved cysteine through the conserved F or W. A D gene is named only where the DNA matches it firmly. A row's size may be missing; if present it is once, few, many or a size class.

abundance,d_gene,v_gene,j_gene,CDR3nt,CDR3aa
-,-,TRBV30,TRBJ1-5,TGTGCCTGGAGTTCTCCCGGGTCCCCGGGCAATCAGCCCCAGCATTTT,CAWSSPGSPGNQPQHF
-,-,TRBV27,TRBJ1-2,TGTGCCAGCAGTTTCGGGGAATCCTATGGCTACACCTTC,CASSFGESYGYTF
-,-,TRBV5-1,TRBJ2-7,TGCGCCAGCAGGAAGAGCCCGGACGAGCAGTACTTC,CASRKSPDEQYF
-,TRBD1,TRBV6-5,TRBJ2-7,TGTGCCAGCAGTTACTCGTATACAGGGGTGACCTACGAGCAGTACTTC,CASSYSYTGVTYEQYF
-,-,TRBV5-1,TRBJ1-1,TGCGCCAGCAGCTGGAGCGGGCCCCCGGACACTGAAGCTTTCTTT,CASSWSGPPDTEAFF
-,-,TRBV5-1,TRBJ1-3,TGCGCCAGCAGCGCAGACGGAGAATCTGGAAACACCATATATTTT,CASSADGESGNTIYF
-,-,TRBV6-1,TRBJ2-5,TGTGCCAGCACTCCCCGGCGGTACCAAGAGACCCAGTACTTC,CASTPRRYQETQYF
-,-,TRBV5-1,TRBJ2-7,TGCGCCAGCAGCTTACAGGGCTACGAGCAGTACTTC,CASSLQGYEQYF
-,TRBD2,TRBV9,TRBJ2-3,TGTGCCAGCACCGACATCCCGTGGAGTAGCGGGGGTTTACTCACAGATACGCAGTATTTT,CASTDIPWSSGGLLTDTQYF
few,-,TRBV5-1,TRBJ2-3,TGCGCCAGCAGCCTGAATGAGGATACGCAGTATTTT,CASSLNEDTQYF
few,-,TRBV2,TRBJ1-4,TGTGCAAGCAGAAGACGGCATACGAGGGATGAAAAACTGTTTTTT,CASRRRHTRDEKLFF
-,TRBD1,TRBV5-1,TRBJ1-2,TGCGCCAGCAGCATGGGACAGGGCGGGAGCTACACCTTC,CASSMGQGGSYTF
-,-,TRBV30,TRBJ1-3,TGTGCCTGGAGTCCAGTCTTCTCTGGAAACACCATATATTTT,CAWSPVFSGNTIYF
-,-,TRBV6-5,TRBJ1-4,TGTGCCAGCAGTAGCCTTAATGAAAAACTGTTTTTT,CASSSLNEKLFF
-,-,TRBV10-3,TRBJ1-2,TGTGCCAGTCAAGACAGTAACTATGGCTACACCTTC,CASQDSNYGYTF
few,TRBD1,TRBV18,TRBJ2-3,TGTGCCAGCTCCCTCAAATGGGGACAGGTCACAGATACGCAGTATTTT,CASSLKWGQVTDTQYF
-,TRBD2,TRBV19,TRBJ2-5,TGTGCCAGACTGACCCCGGGACTAGCGGGGGGGCGAAGAGAGACCCAGTACTTC,CARLTPGLAGGRRETQYF
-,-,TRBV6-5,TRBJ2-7,TGTGCCAGCATCTCCCCAGGGGAGGAGCAGTACTTC,CASISPGEEQYF
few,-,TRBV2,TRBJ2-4,TGTGCCACCAAAGGGCCTGACAGAGCCAAAAACATTCAGTACTTC,CATKGPDRAKNIQYF
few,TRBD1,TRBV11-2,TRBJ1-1,TGTGCCAGCAGCTCACTAGGGACAGGCACTGAAGCTTTCTTT,CASSSLGTGTEAFF
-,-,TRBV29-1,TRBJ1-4,TGCAGCGTTGGGGAGGCAGGGCGGCGAGAAAAACTGTTTTTT,CSVGEAGRREKLFF
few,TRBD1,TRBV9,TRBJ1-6,TGTGCCAGCAGCGCCCACACAGGGGCAGGGTCACCCCTCCACTTT,CASSAHTGAGSPLHF
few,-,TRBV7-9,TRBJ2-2,TGTGCCAGCAGTCTGACAGCTCCGAACACCGGGGAGCTGTTTTTT,CASSLTAPNTGELFF
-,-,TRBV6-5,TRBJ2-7,TGTGCCAGCAGTTATGGGGAGTACGAGCAGTACTTC,CASSYGEYEQYF
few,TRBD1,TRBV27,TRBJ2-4,TGTGCCAGCAGTTCGACAGGGGGCTTGAACATTCAGTACTTC,CASSSTGGLNIQYF
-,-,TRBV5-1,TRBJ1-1,TGCGCCAGCAGCGAATACAGGGTCATGAACACTGAAGCTTTCTTT,CASSEYRVMNTEAFF
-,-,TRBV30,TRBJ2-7,TGTGTATCCGCCAGTCATTCCTCCTACGAGCAGTACTTC,CVSASHSSYEQYF
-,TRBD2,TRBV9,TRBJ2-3,TGTGCCAGCAAGGGAGCGGGGGCCCCGGCGGGGACGCAGTATTTT,CASKGAGAPAGTQYF
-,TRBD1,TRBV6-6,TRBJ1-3,TGTGCCAGCGGGGGACAGAATACTGGAAACACCATATATTTT,CASGGQNTGNTIYF
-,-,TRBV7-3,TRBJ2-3,TGTGCCAGCAGCTCAGACATTGGTACGCAGTATTTT,CASSSDIGTQYF
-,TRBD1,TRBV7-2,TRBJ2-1,TGTGCCAGCAGACAGGGGGCTGCGGGGAGGAATGAGCAGTTCTTC,CASRQGAAGRNEQFF
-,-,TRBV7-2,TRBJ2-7,TGTGCCAGCAGCCCCTACAGGGCCCGTTACTACGAGCAGTACTTC,CASSPYRARYYEQYF
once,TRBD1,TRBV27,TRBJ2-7,TGTGCCAGCACAATCGGGGGACAGGGATACGAGCAGTACTTC,CASTIGGQGYEQYF
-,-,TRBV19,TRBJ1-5,TGTGCCAGTAGTCCCCGGGACACCGTGGGTCAGCCCCAGCATTTT,CASSPRDTVGQPQHF
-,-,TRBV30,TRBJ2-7,TGTGCCTGCGGGGTACTCGAGCAGTACTTC,CACGVLEQYF
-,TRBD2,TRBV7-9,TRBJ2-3,TGTGCCAGCACCGCGGGACTATCTAGCACAGATACGCAGTATTTT,CASTAGLSSTDTQYF
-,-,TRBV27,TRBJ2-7,TGTGCCAGCAGTCACACCTCAGCGGACTACGAGCAGTACTTC,CASSHTSADYEQYF
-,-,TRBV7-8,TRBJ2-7,TGTGCCAGCAGCTCGACAGCCTACGAGCAGTACTTC,CASSSTAYEQYF
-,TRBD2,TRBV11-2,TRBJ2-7,TGTGCCAGCAGCTTCCGGACTAGCGGGGGGTACGAGCAGTACTTC,CASSFRTSGGYEQYF
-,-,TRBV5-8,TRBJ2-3,TGTGCCAGCAGCTTTCAGGTTTTGCAGTATTTT,CASSFQVLQYF
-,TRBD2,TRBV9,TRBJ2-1,TGTGCCAGCAGCCCCGGGACTAGCGGCTACAATGAGCAGTTCTTC,CASSPGTSGYNEQFF